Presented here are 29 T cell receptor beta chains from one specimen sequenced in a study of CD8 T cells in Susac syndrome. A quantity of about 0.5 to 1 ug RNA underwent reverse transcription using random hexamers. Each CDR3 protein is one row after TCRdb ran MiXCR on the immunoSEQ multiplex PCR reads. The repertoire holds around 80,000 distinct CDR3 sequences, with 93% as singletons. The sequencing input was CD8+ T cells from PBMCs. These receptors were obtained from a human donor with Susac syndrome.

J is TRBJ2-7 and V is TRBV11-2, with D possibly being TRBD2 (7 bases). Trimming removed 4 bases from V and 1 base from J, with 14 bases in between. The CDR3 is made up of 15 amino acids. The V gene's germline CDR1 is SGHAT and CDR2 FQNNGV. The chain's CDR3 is CASSSRGGLSYEQYF. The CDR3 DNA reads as TGTGCCAGCAGCTCAAGGGGGGGACTTTCCTACGAGCAGTACTTC.

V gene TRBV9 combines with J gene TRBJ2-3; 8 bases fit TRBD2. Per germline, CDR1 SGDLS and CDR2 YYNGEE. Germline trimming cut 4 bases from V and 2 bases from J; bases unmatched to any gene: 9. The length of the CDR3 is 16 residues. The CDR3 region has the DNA TGTGCCAGCAGCCCGCGGACTAGCCTCCCCACAGATACGCAGTATTTT. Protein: CASSPRTSLPTDTQYF.

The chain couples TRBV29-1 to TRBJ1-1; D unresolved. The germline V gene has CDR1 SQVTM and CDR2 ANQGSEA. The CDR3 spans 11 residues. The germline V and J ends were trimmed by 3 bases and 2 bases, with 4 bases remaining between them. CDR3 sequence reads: CSVDVNTEAFF. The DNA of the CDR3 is TGCAGCGTTGACGTAAACACTGAAGCTTTCTTT.

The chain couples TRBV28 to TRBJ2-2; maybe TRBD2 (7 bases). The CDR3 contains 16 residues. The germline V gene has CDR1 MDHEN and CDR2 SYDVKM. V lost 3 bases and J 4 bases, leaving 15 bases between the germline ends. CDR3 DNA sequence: TGTGCCAGCAGTTTTGTCGGGGGGCCGGGCACCGGGGAGCTGTTTTTT. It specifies CASSFVGGPGTGELFF.

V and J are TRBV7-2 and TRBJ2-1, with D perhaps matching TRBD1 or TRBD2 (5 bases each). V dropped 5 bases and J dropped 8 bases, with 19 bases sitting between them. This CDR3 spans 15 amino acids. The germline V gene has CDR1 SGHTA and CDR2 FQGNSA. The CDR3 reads CASSGTGPPSYEQFF. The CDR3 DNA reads TGTGCCAGCAGCGGGACCGGGCCCCCGAGCTATGAGCAGTTCTTC.

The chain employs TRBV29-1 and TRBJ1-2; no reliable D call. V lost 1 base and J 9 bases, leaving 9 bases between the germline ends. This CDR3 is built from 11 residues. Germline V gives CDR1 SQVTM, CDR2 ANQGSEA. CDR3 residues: CSVEARGSYTF. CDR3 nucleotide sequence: TGCAGCGTTGAAGCGAGAGGGAGCTACACCTTC. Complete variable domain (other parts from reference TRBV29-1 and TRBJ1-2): SAVISQKPSRDICQRGTSLTIQCQVDSQVTMMFWYRQQPGQSLTLIATANQGSEATYESGFVIDKFPISRPNLTFSTLTVSNMSPEDSSIYLCSVEARGSYTFGSGTRLTVV.

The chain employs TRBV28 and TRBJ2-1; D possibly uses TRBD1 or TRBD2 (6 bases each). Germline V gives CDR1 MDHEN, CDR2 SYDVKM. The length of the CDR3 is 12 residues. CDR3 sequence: CASGAPYNEQFF. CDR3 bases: TGTGCGTCGGGGGCCCCCTACAATGAGCAGTTCTTC.

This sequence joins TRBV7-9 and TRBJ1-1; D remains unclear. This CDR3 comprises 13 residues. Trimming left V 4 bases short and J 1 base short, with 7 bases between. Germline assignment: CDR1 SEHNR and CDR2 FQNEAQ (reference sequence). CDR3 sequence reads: CASSSPWNTEAFF. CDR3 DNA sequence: TGTGCCAGCAGCTCTCCTTGGAACACTGAAGCTTTCTTT.

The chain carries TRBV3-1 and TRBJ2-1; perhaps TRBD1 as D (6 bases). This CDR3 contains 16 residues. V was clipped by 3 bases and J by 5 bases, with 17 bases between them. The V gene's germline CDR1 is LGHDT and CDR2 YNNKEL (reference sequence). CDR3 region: CASSQRNRVTDNEQFF. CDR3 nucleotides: TGTGCCAGCAGCCAGAGGAACAGGGTGACGGACAATGAGCAGTTCTTC.

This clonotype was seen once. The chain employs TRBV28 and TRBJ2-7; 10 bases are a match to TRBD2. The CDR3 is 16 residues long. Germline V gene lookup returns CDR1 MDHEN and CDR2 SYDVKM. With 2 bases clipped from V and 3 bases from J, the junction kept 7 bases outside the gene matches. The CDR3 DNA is TGTGCCAGCAGTTTAGTTGCGGGACTAGCGTACTACGAGCAGTACTTC. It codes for CASSLVAGLAYYEQYF.

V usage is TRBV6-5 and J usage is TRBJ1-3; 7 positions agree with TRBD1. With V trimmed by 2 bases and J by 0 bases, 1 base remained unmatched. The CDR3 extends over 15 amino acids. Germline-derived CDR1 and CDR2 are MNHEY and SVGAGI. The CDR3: CASSYQGDSGNTIYF. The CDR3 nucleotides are TGTGCCAGCAGTTACCAGGGGGACTCTGGAAACACCATATATTTT.

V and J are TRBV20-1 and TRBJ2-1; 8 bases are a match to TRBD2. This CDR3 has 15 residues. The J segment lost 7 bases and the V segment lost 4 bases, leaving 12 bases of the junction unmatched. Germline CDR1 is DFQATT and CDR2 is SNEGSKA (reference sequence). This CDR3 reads CSAISSGRAGNEQFF. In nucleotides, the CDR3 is TGCAGTGCTATCTCTTCCGGGAGGGCCGGGAATGAGCAGTTCTTC.

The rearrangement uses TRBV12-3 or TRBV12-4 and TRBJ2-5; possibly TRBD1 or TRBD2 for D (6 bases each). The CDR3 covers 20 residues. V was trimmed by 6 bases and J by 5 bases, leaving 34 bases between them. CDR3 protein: CASREYRVSVPLAPGETQYF. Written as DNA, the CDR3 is TGTGCCAGCAGAGAATACAGGGTCTCCGTCCCGCTAGCGCCCGGGGAGACCCAGTACTTC.

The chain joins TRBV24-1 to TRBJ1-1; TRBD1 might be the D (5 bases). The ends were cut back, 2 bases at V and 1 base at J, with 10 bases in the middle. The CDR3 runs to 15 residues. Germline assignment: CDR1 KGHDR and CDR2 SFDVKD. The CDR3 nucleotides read TGTGCCACCAGTGATTGGGGCGGCGAGAACACTGAAGCTTTCTTT. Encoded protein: CATSDWGGENTEAFF.

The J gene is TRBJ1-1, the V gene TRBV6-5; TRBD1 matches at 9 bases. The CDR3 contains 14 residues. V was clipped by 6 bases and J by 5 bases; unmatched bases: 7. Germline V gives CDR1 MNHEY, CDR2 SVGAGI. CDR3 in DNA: TGTGCCAGCAGATCCGGGACAGGGAAGACTGAAGCTTTCTTT. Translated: CASRSGTGKTEAFF.

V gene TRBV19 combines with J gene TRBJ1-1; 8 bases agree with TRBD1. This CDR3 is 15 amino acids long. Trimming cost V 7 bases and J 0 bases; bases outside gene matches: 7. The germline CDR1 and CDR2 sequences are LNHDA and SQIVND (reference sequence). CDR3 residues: CASKTGELMNTEAFF. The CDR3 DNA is TGTGCCAGTAAGACAGGGGAACTTATGAACACTGAAGCTTTCTTT.

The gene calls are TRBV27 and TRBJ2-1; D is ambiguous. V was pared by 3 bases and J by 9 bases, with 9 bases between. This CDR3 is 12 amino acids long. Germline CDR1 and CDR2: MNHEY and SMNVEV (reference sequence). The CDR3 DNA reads TGTGCCAGCAGTTTCTCAGGACGTGAGCAGTTCTTC. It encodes CASSFSGREQFF.

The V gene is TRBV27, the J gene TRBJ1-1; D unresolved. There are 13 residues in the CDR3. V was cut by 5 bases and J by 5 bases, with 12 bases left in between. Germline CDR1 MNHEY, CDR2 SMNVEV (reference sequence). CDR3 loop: CASSRGWQTEAFF. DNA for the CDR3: TGTGCCAGCAGTCGAGGGTGGCAGACTGAAGCTTTCTTT.

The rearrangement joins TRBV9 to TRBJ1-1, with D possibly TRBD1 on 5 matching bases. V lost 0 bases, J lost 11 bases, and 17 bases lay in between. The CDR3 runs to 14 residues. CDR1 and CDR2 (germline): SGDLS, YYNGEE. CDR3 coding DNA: TGTGCCAGCAGCGTAGCCGCGGGGACCCAGTATGCTTTCTTT. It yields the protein CASSVAAGTQYAFF.

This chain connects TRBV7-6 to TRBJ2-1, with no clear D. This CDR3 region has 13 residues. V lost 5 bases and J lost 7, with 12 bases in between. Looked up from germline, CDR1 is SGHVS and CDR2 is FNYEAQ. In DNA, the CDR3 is TGTGCCAGCAGCATCTCTCTCCTTAATGAGCAGTTCTTC. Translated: CASSISLLNEQFF.

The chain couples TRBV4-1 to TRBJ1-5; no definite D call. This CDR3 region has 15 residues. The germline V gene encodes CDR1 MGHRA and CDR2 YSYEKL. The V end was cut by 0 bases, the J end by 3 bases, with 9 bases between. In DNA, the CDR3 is TGCGCCAGCAGCCAAGATAGGGAACTCAATCAGCCCCAGCATTTT. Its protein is CASSQDRELNQPQHF.

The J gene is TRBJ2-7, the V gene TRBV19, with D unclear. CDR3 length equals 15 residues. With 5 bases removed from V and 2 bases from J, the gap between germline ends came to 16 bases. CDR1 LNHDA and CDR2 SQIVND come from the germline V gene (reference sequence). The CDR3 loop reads CASSPGWAATYEQYF. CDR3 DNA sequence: TGTGCCAGTAGTCCCGGCTGGGCGGCCACCTACGAGCAGTACTTC.

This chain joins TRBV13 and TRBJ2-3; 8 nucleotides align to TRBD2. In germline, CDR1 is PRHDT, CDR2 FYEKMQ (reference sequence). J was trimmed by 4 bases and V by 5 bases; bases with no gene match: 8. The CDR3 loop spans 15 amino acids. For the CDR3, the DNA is TGTGCCAGCAGCCCCTCGGGACTAGTTGCAGATACGCAGTATTTT. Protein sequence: CASSPSGLVADTQYF.

The CDR3 region is CASRTAQGAQGYTF. The CDR3 DNA sequence: TGTGCCAGCAGGACCGCCCAGGGGGCTCAAGGCTACACCTTC. V usage is TRBV12-3 or TRBV12-4 and J usage is TRBJ1-2; 8 bases align to TRBD1. The V and J ends lost 6 bases and 8 bases, in that order; junction bases with no gene match: 11. This CDR3 has 14 residues.

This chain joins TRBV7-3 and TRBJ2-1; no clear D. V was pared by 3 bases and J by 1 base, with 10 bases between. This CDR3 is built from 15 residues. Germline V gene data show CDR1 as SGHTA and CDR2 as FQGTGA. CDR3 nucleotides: TGTGCCAGCAGCTTCCGGGCCGGGTCCTACAATGAGCAGTTCTTC. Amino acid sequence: CASSFRAGSYNEQFF.

This CDR3 reads CASSQGGSNYGYTF. In DNA form, the CDR3 reads TGTGCCAGCAGCCAAGGTGGCAGTAACTATGGCTACACCTTC. The chain couples TRBV3-1 to TRBJ1-2; D gene ambiguous. The CDR3 is 14 residues long. Per germline, CDR1 LGHDT and CDR2 YNNKEL (reference sequence). V was pared by 1 base and J by 1 base, with 7 bases between.

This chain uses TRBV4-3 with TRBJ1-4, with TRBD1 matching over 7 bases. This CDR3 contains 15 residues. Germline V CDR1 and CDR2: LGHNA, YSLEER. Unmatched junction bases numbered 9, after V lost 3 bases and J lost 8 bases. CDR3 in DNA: TGCGCCAGCAGCCAGACCGGACAGGCGGGGGAAAAACTGTTTTTT. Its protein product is CASSQTGQAGEKLFF.

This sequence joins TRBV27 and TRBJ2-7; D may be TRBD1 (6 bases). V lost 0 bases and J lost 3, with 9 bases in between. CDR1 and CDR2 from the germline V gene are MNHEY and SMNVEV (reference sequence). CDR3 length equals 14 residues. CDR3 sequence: CASSLSGAGYEQYF. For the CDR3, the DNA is TGTGCCAGCAGTTTATCGGGGGCCGGCTACGAGCAGTACTTC.

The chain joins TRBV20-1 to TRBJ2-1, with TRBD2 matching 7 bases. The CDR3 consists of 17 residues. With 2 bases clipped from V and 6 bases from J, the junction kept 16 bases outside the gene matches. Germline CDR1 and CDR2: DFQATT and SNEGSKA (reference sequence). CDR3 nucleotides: TGCAGTGCTAGACAAGTTCCCGGGACTAACGGAGCCAATGAGCAGTTCTTC. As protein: CSARQVPGTNGANEQFF.